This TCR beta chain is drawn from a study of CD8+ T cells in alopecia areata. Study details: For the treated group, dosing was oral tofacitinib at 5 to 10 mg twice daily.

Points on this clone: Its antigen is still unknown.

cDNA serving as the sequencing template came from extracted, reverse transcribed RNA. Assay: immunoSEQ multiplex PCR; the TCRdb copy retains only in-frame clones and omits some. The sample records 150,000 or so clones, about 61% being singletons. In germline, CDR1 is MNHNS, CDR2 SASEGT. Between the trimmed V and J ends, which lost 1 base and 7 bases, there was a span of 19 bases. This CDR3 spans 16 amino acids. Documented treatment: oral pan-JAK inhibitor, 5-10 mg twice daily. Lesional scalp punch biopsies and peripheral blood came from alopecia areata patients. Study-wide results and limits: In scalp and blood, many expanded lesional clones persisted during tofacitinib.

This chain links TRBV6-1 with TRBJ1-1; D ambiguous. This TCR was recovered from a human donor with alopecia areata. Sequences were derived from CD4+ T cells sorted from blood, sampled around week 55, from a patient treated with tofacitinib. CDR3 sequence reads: CASSEVNRPEWGEAFF. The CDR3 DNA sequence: TGTGCCAGCAGTGAAGTAAATCGTCCCGAATGGGGTGAAGCTTTCTTT.